A single sample gave rise to the 8 T cell receptor beta chains below, sequenced in a study of T cell clonality in common variable immunodeficiency. The assay was immunoSEQ multiplex PCR, and TCRdb's table has in-frame clones only and misses some. Recorded here are about 43,000 clones, none singletons. Sequencing input: peripheral blood mononuclear cells. These receptors were collected from a person aged 18 to 70 in good health.

This clone came up many times. The read is 3 residues too short to cover the CDR3 end, so that end is filled in from the germline J gene. The J gene is TRBJ1-2, the V gene TRBV5-4; 9 bases are a match to TRBD1. This CDR3 spans 13 amino acids. Germline assignment: CDR1 SGHNT and CDR2 YYREEE (reference sequence). Incomplete CDR3 DNA: TGTGCCAGCAGCTACAGGGGGCCGGGGGGC. Its protein product is CASSYRGPGG. From start to end, the CDR3 is CASSYRGPGGYTF.

Ten or more counts support this clone. CDR3 bases read: TGTGCCATAGACTCGACAGGGGGCGAAGGC. Its protein is CAIDSTGGEG. The complete CDR3 protein is CAIDSTGGEGYTF. This sequence joins TRBV10-3 and TRBJ1-2, with 10 bases that match TRBD1. The observed sequence ends 3 residues before the CDR3 terminus, with the missing tail filled in from the germline J gene. Germline V gene sequence: CDR1 ENHRY, CDR2 SYGVKD. The CDR3 contains 13 residues.

This clone was counted many times. The read ends 3 residues shy of where the CDR3 ends; the end is completed using the germline J gene. The chain combines TRBV20-1 with TRBJ2-1, with TRBD2 matching 10 bases. The V gene end was trimmed by 3 bases and the J gene end by 8 bases; junction bases not matched to a gene: 13. Germline V CDR1 and CDR2: DFQATT, SNEGSKA (reference sequence). The CDR3 length is 16 residues. CDR3 residues: CSARTRRLAGDDEQFF. The CDR3 bases that were read are TGCAGTGCTAGGACCAGACGGCTAGCGGGAGACGATGAG.

This clone came up a few times. The read terminates 3 residues before the CDR3 end, so the remaining end is supplied by the germline J gene. J is TRBJ1-5 and V is TRBV19, with D perhaps TRBD1 (5 bases). Germline CDR1 and CDR2: LNHDA and SQIVND (reference sequence). This CDR3 comprises 15 residues. Trimming left V 7 bases short and J 0 bases short, with 13 bases between. CDR3 DNA (partial): TGTGCCAGTATCCGGGGGGAGGATAGCAATCAGCCC. It codes for CASIRGEDSNQP. The entire CDR3 reads CASIRGEDSNQPQHF.

As regards this clone: The CDR3 is cut off 3 residues early in the read; its end comes from the germline J gene. V and J are TRBV7-9 and TRBJ1-5; TRBD1 might be the D (6 bases). This CDR3 contains 15 residues. From germline, CDR1 is SEHNR and CDR2 FQNEAQ (reference sequence). The V end lost 5 bases, the J end lost 1 base, and 12 bases lay between the germline ends. The CDR3 is CASSRDRSSNQPQHF. Incomplete CDR3 DNA: TGTGCCAGCAGCCGCGACAGGAGCAGCAATCAGCCC.

This clone was counted at least ten times. The covered CDR3 bases are TGTGCCAGCAGCCTTGAACAGGGGAGCACTGAA. Translated: CASSLEQGSTE. The entire CDR3 reads CASSLEQGSTEAFF. The chain links TRBV7-2 to TRBJ1-1, with 7 bases identical to TRBD1. The read ends 3 residues early relative to the CDR3; the germline J gene fills the gap. CDR1 is SGHTA and CDR2 is FQGNSA in the germline V gene. This CDR3 is 14 amino acids long. J lost 4 bases, V lost 5 bases, and 7 bases had no gene match.

This clone was observed a handful of times. The read terminates 3 residues before the CDR3 end, so the remaining end is supplied by the germline J gene. This chain links TRBV30 with TRBJ1-2; perhaps TRBD1 as D (5 bases). There are 14 residues in the CDR3. Germline CDR1 GTSNPN, CDR2 SVGIG (reference sequence). The CDR3 spells CAWSSGRASYDYTF. CDR3 DNA (partial): TGTGCCTGGAGTTCAGGGAGGGCCTCCTACGAC.

This clone was detected many times. The read ends 3 residues before the CDR3 terminus; that terminus is restored from the germline J gene. This chain joins TRBV7-9 and TRBJ2-1; tentatively, D is TRBD1 (5 bases). V gave up 3 bases and J gave up 5 bases, with 14 bases separating them. The CDR3 runs to 15 residues. CDR1 is SEHNR and CDR2 is FQNEAQ in the germline V gene (reference sequence). The covered CDR3 bases are TGTGCCAGCAGCTTGGTCAACAGGCGGAACAATGAG. Amino acids: CASSLVNRRNNE. The full CDR3 reads CASSLVNRRNNEQFF. The whole variable domain, remainder taken from reference TRBV7-9 and TRBJ2-1, is DTGVSQNPRHKITKRGQNVTFRCDPISEHNRLYWYRQTLGQGPEFLTYFQNEAQLEKSRLLSDRFSAERPKGSFSTLEIQRTEQGDSAMYLCASSLVNRRNNEQFFGPGTRLTVL.